This TCR beta chain was identified during a study of regulatory T cells in long-lasting Graves disease. General study findings and limits: Small numbers of samples may have cut accuracy.

Sequencing libraries for TCR beta were prepared with iRepertoire HTBI primers and Arm-PCR of CDR3 regions. Using its own MiXCR run on the multiplex PCR reads, TCRdb lists one record per CDR3 protein. Seen here are some 230,000 distinct CDR3 sequences, about 18% observed once, and the top ten hold around 21%. Specified time point: newly diagnosed GD, antithyroid drugs for less than 3 months. RNA from PBMCs was the source of the TCR library. This clonotype came up many times. Its antigen is not known. This clonotype was obtained from a female donor with Graves disease. Here the sequenced sample was peripheral blood mononuclear cells (PBMCs), taken at new diagnosis, from a patient treated with antithyroid drugs.

The CDR3: CATSDDGQGDYGYTF. CDR3 bases: TGTGCCACCAGTGACGATGGACAGGGCGATTATGGCTACACCTTC. V and J are TRBV24-1 and TRBJ1-2, with 8 bases identical to TRBD1. The CDR3 extends over 15 amino acids. The trim removed 4 bases at V and 5 bases at J, leaving 8 bases unmatched. Germline CDR1 reads KGHDR; CDR2 reads SFDVKD.